These T cell receptor beta chains were read from a single sample in a study of neurological immune-mediated disorders. TCRdb processed the 5' RACE reads anew with MiXCR; each CDR3 protein has one entry. This sample has around 70,000 distinct CDR3 sequences; about 5% occur once, and the top ten carry 2% to 2.5%. Sequenced input: PBMCs. The receptors were gathered from a woman in her 70s with multiple sclerosis. Both conserved end residues are part of each CDR3. A D gene is named only where the DNA matches it firmly. Not every row has a clone size; where given, it reads once, few, many or a size class.

abundance: .; d_gene: .; v_gene: TRBV5-1; j_gene: TRBJ1-2; CDR3aa: CASRDAEGYTF; CDR3nt: TGCGCCAGCAGGGACGCAGAGGGCTACACCTTC
abundance: many; d_gene: TRBD1; v_gene: TRBV10-2; j_gene: TRBJ1-6; CDR3aa: CASRDRGSLSPLHF; CDR3nt: TGCGCCAGCAGGGACAGGGGGAGTCTTTCACCCCTCCACTTT
abundance: few; d_gene: TRBD2; v_gene: TRBV4-3; j_gene: TRBJ2-7; CDR3aa: CASSQATSGSLYEQYF; CDR3nt: TGCGCCAGCAGCCAAGCTACTAGCGGGAGCCTCTACGAGCAGTACTTC
abundance: few; d_gene: .; v_gene: TRBV30; j_gene: TRBJ2-5; CDR3aa: CAWSAGFLETQYF; CDR3nt: TGTGCCTGGAGTGCTGGGTTTTTGGAGACCCAGTACTTC
abundance: many; d_gene: TRBD1; v_gene: TRBV3-1; j_gene: TRBJ1-2; CDR3aa: CASSQGGQRDGYTF; CDR3nt: TGTGCCAGCAGCCAAGGGGGACAGCGAGATGGCTACACCTTC
abundance: many; d_gene: .; v_gene: TRBV2; j_gene: TRBJ1-2; CDR3aa: CASSLSREGYTF; CDR3nt: TGTGCCAGCAGTTTATCCAGGGAGGGCTACACCTTC
abundance: many; d_gene: TRBD1; v_gene: TRBV12-3/TRBV12-4; j_gene: TRBJ1-1; CDR3aa: CASSFGGQGGTEAFF; CDR3nt: TGTGCCAGCAGTTTTGGGGGACAGGGAGGCACTGAAGCTTTCTTT
abundance: many; d_gene: TRBD1; v_gene: TRBV4-1; j_gene: TRBJ1-3; CDR3aa: CASSPQGASGNTIYF; CDR3nt: TGCGCCAGCAGCCCACAGGGGGCATCTGGAAACACCATATATTTT
abundance: many; d_gene: .; v_gene: TRBV7-2; j_gene: TRBJ2-3; CDR3aa: CASSRTNHHTDTQYF; CDR3nt: TGTGCCAGCAGCCGGACTAACCATCACACAGATACGCAGTATTTT
abundance: many; d_gene: TRBD2; v_gene: TRBV6-5; j_gene: TRBJ2-1; CDR3aa: CASIGAGLAYNEQFF; CDR3nt: TGTGCCAGCATAGGGGCGGGACTAGCGTACAATGAGCAGTTCTTC
abundance: many; d_gene: .; v_gene: TRBV3-1; j_gene: TRBJ2-7; CDR3aa: CASSQDLGPPYEQYF; CDR3nt: TGTGCCAGCAGCCAAGATCTTGGACCTCCCTACGAGCAGTACTTC
abundance: many; d_gene: TRBD2; v_gene: TRBV4-1; j_gene: TRBJ2-2; CDR3aa: CASSQELAGGPSGELFF; CDR3nt: TGCGCCAGCAGCCAAGAACTAGCGGGAGGGCCGTCCGGGGAGCTGTTTTTT
abundance: many; d_gene: .; v_gene: TRBV7-9; j_gene: TRBJ2-1; CDR3aa: CASSLSGQDEQFF; CDR3nt: TGTGCCAGCAGCTTATCGGGTCAGGATGAGCAGTTCTTC
abundance: many; d_gene: .; v_gene: TRBV20-1; j_gene: TRBJ2-4; CDR3aa: CSARVPHGREYIQYF; CDR3nt: TGCAGTGCTAGAGTTCCCCACGGGAGAGAGTACATTCAGTACTTC
abundance: many; d_gene: TRBD1; v_gene: TRBV27; j_gene: TRBJ1-2; CDR3aa: CASSLYRDRAYGYTF; CDR3nt: TGTGCCAGCAGTTTATACCGGGACAGGGCCTATGGCTACACCTTC
abundance: many; d_gene: .; v_gene: TRBV20-1; j_gene: TRBJ2-7; CDR3aa: CSAPGPGGYEQYF; CDR3nt: TGCAGTGCCCCCGGGCCAGGGGGGTACGAGCAGTACTTC
abundance: many; d_gene: TRBD2; v_gene: TRBV20-1; j_gene: TRBJ2-1; CDR3aa: CSCREVGSYNEQFF; CDR3nt: TGCAGTTGTCGGGAGGTAGGGTCCTACAATGAGCAGTTCTTC
abundance: many; d_gene: .; v_gene: TRBV4-1; j_gene: TRBJ2-7; CDR3aa: CASSQDDRGGSPHEQYF; CDR3nt: TGCGCCAGCAGCCAAGATGACAGGGGCGGGAGTCCCCACGAGCAGTACTTC
abundance: many; d_gene: .; v_gene: TRBV25-1; j_gene: TRBJ1-4; CDR3aa: CASSDPSGGRTTNEKLFF; CDR3nt: TGTGCCAGCAGTGACCCCTCCGGGGGAAGGACAACTAATGAAAAACTGTTTTTT
abundance: many; d_gene: .; v_gene: TRBV2; j_gene: TRBJ1-4; CDR3aa: CASAYLSWGEKLFF; CDR3nt: TGTGCCAGCGCCTATCTATCCTGGGGGGAAAAACTGTTTTTT